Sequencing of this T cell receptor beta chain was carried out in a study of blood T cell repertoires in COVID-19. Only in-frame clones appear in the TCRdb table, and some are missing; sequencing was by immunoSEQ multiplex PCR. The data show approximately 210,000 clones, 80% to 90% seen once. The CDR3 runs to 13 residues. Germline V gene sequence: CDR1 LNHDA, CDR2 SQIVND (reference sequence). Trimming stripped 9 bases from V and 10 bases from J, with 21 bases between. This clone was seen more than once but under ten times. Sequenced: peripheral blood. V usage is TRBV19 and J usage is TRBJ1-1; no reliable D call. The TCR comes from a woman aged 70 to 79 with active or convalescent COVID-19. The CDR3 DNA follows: TGTGCCAGCAAGCCCTACACCATGGAGCGAGCTTTCTTT. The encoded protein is CASKPYTMERAFF.